This TCR beta chain was captured in a study of CD8 T cells in ankylosing spondylitis. Study-wide results and caveats: About 8 highly homologous variants made up a TCR beta motif, and this motif appeared characteristic of ankylosing spondylitis blood.

V lost 6 bases, J lost 4 bases, and 8 bases stayed unmatched. The germline gives CDR1 MNHNS, CDR2 SASEGT. The CDR3 contains 14 residues. At least ten counts were recorded for this clonotype. Its specificity is not known. From the 5' RACE reads, TCRdb called clonotypes with MiXCR, one entry per CDR3 protein. The top ten hold approximately 1% of the sample, which has roughly 440,000 distinct CDR3 sequences, 15% to 20% seen once. The rearrangement joins TRBV6-1 to TRBJ1-1; 7 bases map to TRBD1. The sequencing sample was made of blood, either unsorted or a sorted T cell fraction (not recorded which). The TCR comes from a male donor with ankylosing spondylitis. This CDR3 is CASSHRGDGTEAFF. For the CDR3, the DNA is TGTGCCAGCAGCCACAGGGGCGATGGCACTGAAGCTTTCTTT.